Presented here are 25 T cell receptor beta chains from one specimen sequenced in a study of PD-1 blockade in mismatch repair-deficient tumors. Profiled with immunoSEQ multiplex PCR; TCRdb holds only in-frame clones, not every one. Here the sample spans 30,000 to 40,000 clones, about 85% being singletons. The sample here was peripheral blood, taken roughly 75 weeks after starting pembrolizumab. The source is an adult with mismatch repair-deficient cancer.

This chain uses TRBV30 with TRBJ1-5; the D gene is possibly TRBD1 (5 bases). The CDR3 is made up of 13 amino acids. Germline V lookup: CDR1 GTSNPN, CDR2 SVGIG (reference sequence). V was clipped by 3 bases and J by 2 bases, with 8 bases between them. The chain's CDR3 is CAWRGEGNQPQHF. CDR3 DNA: TGTGCCTGGAGGGGGGAGGGCAATCAGCCCCAGCATTTT.

The chain joins TRBV4-1 to TRBJ1-1; D call uncertain. The CDR3 has 16 amino acids. Germline V gene lookup returns CDR1 MGHRA and CDR2 YSYEKL. Trimming removed 1 base from V and 5 bases from J, with 17 bases in between. The CDR3 spells CASSQAAVEGGTEAFF. The CDR3 coding sequence is TGCGCCAGCAGCCAAGCTGCTGTTGAGGGCGGGACTGAAGCTTTCTTT.

This clone was counted once. The chain couples TRBV5-6 to TRBJ2-5; 10 bases line up with TRBD2. Germline V gene lookup returns CDR1 SGHDT and CDR2 YYEEEE. The CDR3 is 18 residues long. V gave up 0 bases and J gave up 0 bases; unmatched junction bases: 8. The CDR3 DNA reads TGTGCCAGCAGCTTGGATGGACTAGCGGTCTTGTACCAAGAGACCCAGTACTTC. Encoded protein: CASSLDGLAVLYQETQYF. Using reference TRBV5-6 and TRBJ2-5 for the parts outside the CDR3, the full variable domain is DAGVTQSPTHLIKTRGQQVTLRCSPKSGHDTVSWYQQALGQGPQFIFQYYEEEERQRGNFPDRFSGHQFPNYSSELNVNALLLGDSALYLCASSLDGLAVLYQETQYFGPGTRLLVL.

The chain combines TRBV4-1 with TRBJ2-6; tentative D call: TRBD2 (6 bases). The CDR3 covers 20 residues. The germline gives CDR1 MGHRA, CDR2 YSYEKL. V lost 2 bases, J lost 0 bases, and 20 bases lay in between. In DNA, the CDR3 is TGCGCCAGCAGCCAACCGCAGTCCGGGGGATCAAACTCTGGGGCCAACGTCCTGACTTTC. Its translation is CASSQPQSGGSNSGANVLTF.

The chain recombines TRBV12-5 with TRBJ2-1, with TRBD1 matching 7 bases. From germline, CDR1 is LGHNT and CDR2 FRNRAP. The CDR3 consists of 15 residues. V shed 5 bases, J shed 5 bases, and the junction held 9 bases outside the gene matches. The CDR3 nucleotides are TGTGCTAGTGGTGCCCCGGGACAGAGAAACAATGAGCAGTTCTTC. Translation gives CASGAPGQRNNEQFF. The complete variable domain, with remaining parts taken from reference TRBV12-5 and TRBJ2-1, reads DARVTQTPRHKVTEMGQEVTMRCQPILGHNTVFWYRQTMMQGLELLAYFRNRAPLDDSGMPKDRFSAEMPDATLATLKIQPSEPRDSAVYFCASGAPGQRNNEQFFGPGTRLTVL.

The chain recombines TRBV6-5 with TRBJ1-5; the match to TRBD1 covers 8 bases. Trimming at V came to 6 bases and at J to 6 bases, leaving 7 bases not matched to a gene. The CDR3 runs 14 residues. Germline V gene lookup returns CDR1 MNHEY and CDR2 SVGAGI. The CDR3 bases are TGTGCCAGCAGGGACAGGGAGAAGAGTCAGCCCCAGCATTTT. Translating it yields CASRDREKSQPQHF.

V and J are TRBV2 and TRBJ1-1, with 9 bases identical to TRBD1. CDR1 and CDR2 from the germline V gene are SNHLY and FYNNEI. This CDR3 spans 11 amino acids. The ends lost 9 bases at V and 11 bases at J; junction bases unmatched: 7. The CDR3 here is CASTGGARAFF. The CDR3 coding sequence is TGTGCCAGTACAGGGGGCGCCAGGGCTTTCTTT.

For the CDR3, the DNA is TGTGCCAGCAGCCGCTCTAGCGGCGGAACCTACGAGCAGTACTTC. This translates into CASSRSSGGTYEQYF. V gene TRBV5-6 combines with J gene TRBJ2-7; TRBD2 aligns across 7 bases. CDR3 length: 15 residues. Germline V gene data show CDR1 as SGHDT and CDR2 as YYEEEE. The trim removed 4 bases at V and 2 bases at J, leaving 9 bases unmatched.

This chain connects TRBV15 to TRBJ2-5; D gene ambiguous. The CDR3 length is 13 residues. Trimming took off 0 bases at V and 5 bases at J, with 7 bases between the two ends. CDR1 is LNHNV and CDR2 is YYDKDF in the germline V gene (reference sequence). The DNA of the CDR3 is TGTGCCACCAGCAGAGACCCGAAGGAGACCCAGTACTTC. Translating gives CATSRDPKETQYF.

The CDR3 bases are TGTGCCAGCAGCCAAGCAAGAGACGGGAGGGACGAGCAGTACTTC. Residues: CASSQARDGRDEQYF. V gene TRBV4-2 combines with J gene TRBJ2-7, with 8 bases fitting TRBD2. V gave up 1 base and J gave up 5 bases; unmatched junction bases: 7. Germline assignment: CDR1 LGHNA and CDR2 YNFKEQ. The CDR3 is 15 residues long.

The chain links TRBV7-2 to TRBJ1-5, with D maybe TRBD1 (5 bases). This CDR3 has 14 residues. The V gene's germline CDR1 is SGHTA and CDR2 FQGNSA. Between the trimmed V and J ends, which lost 5 bases and 9 bases, there was a span of 17 bases. Here the CDR3 reads CASSDRDAESPQHF. DNA of the CDR3: TGTGCCAGCAGCGATCGGGACGCCGAGTCGCCCCAGCATTTT.

The rearrangement uses TRBV27 and TRBJ2-3; the D is unclear. The germline V gene encodes CDR1 MNHEY and CDR2 SMNVEV (reference sequence). This CDR3 is 12 amino acids long. V shed 3 bases and J shed 4 bases, with 5 bases lying between them. CDR3 protein: CASSFFPDTQYF. As DNA, the CDR3 is TGTGCCAGCAGTTTCTTCCCAGATACGCAGTATTTT.

A few counts support this clone. The genes are TRBV7-2 and TRBJ1-1; D unresolved. Germline V gene lookup returns CDR1 SGHTA and CDR2 FQGNSA. There are 12 residues in the CDR3. V shed 5 bases and J shed 8 bases, with 12 bases lying between them. The CDR3 sequence is CASSPDATEAFF. CDR3 nucleotides: TGTGCCAGCAGCCCGGACGCAACCGAAGCTTTCTTT.

J is TRBJ1-2 and V is TRBV5-4; a weak D match, TRBD1 (5 bases). The length of the CDR3 is 14 residues. The germline V and J ends were trimmed by 2 bases and 4 bases, with 12 bases remaining between them. Germline assignment: CDR1 SGHNT and CDR2 YYREEE (reference sequence). The CDR3 loop is CASSFGTEFYGYTF. CDR3 DNA: TGTGCCAGCAGCTTCGGGACGGAATTCTATGGCTACACCTTC.

The chain links TRBV5-1 to TRBJ1-1; 12 nucleotides align to TRBD1. CDR3 length equals 17 residues. Germline assignment: CDR1 SGHRS and CDR2 YFSETQ. The V segment lost 6 bases and the J segment 0 bases; nucleotides outside the gene matches: 9. CDR3 residues: CASTAGTGGRMNTEAFF. DNA of the CDR3: TGCGCCAGCACGGCCGGGACAGGGGGCCGCATGAACACTGAAGCTTTCTTT. The variable domain in full, completed from reference TRBV5-1 and TRBJ1-1, reads KAGVTQTPRYLIKTRGQQVTLSCSPISGHRSVSWYQQTPGQGLQFLFEYFSETQRNKGNFPGRFSGRQFSNSRSEMNVSTLELGDSALYLCASTAGTGGRMNTEAFFGQGTRLTVV.

The genes are TRBV29-1 and TRBJ2-1; 10 positions agree with TRBD2. Germline CDR1 SQVTM, CDR2 ANQGSEA. This CDR3 spans 17 amino acids. After removal of 6 bases from V and 5 bases from J, the junction contained 16 bases not matched to a gene. The CDR3: CSVKGGVYSGRNNEQFF. The DNA for the CDR3 is TGCAGCGTGAAAGGGGGGGTTTATAGCGGGAGGAACAATGAGCAGTTCTTC.

The rearrangement uses TRBV18 and TRBJ1-2; D unresolved. This CDR3 is built from 15 residues. Trimming removed 2 bases at V and 0 bases at J, with 10 bases between. Germline V gene lookup returns CDR1 KGHSH and CDR2 LQKENI. In DNA, the CDR3 is TGTGCCAGCTCACCAGTCGGAACCACTAACTATGGCTACACCTTC. It codes for CASSPVGTTNYGYTF.

The chain links TRBV6-1 to TRBJ2-1; perhaps TRBD2 as D (5 bases). CDR1 and CDR2 from the germline V gene are MNHNS and SASEGT. Trimming shortened V by 2 bases and J by 7 bases, and 18 bases separated the two germline ends. The CDR3 length is 16 residues. The CDR3: CASSEQEGPKRNEQFF. The CDR3 DNA reads as TGTGCCAGCAGTGAACAAGAGGGCCCGAAAAGGAATGAGCAGTTCTTC.

The chain has TRBV9 and TRBJ2-7; 8 bases are shared with TRBD1. Germline loops: CDR1 SGDLS, CDR2 YYNGEE. The V and J ends lost 2 bases and 2 bases, in that order; junction bases with no gene match: 6. CDR3 length equals 15 residues. As DNA, the CDR3 is TGTGCCAGCAGCGTTACAGGGGGATCCCCCTACGAGCAGTACTTC. Its translation: CASSVTGGSPYEQYF.

CDR3 nucleotide sequence: TGTGCCAGCAGCGTGAACCCCAGTCCCGCAACTAATGAAAAACTGTTTTTT. This codes for CASSVNPSPATNEKLFF. The chain carries TRBV9 and TRBJ1-4, with D unresolved. The V end was cut by 2 bases, the J end by 0 bases, with 14 bases between. The CDR3 is 17 residues long. The V gene's germline CDR1 is SGDLS and CDR2 YYNGEE.

This clone was detected once. This CDR3 is CASSVVPLAGGEDTQYF. The CDR3 DNA reads as TGTGCCAGCAGCGTAGTCCCCCTAGCGGGAGGCGAGGATACGCAGTATTTT. The chain is built from TRBV9 and TRBJ2-3, with 11 nucleotides matching TRBD2. The CDR3 spans 17 residues. Trimming took 0 bases from V and 6 from J; bases not matched to a gene: 9. Germline V gene data show CDR1 as SGDLS and CDR2 as YYNGEE.

V and J are TRBV2 and TRBJ1-2; possible D gene TRBD1, 6 bases. Trimming pared 4 bases from V and 4 bases from J, leaving 10 bases between. The CDR3 contains 13 residues. Germline CDR1 and CDR2: SNHLY and FYNNEI. The CDR3 bases are TGTGCCAGCAGTGGAGGCAGGGGCTATGGCTACACCTTC. Amino acids: CASSGGRGYGYTF. Full variable domain (remainder filled in from reference TRBV2 and TRBJ1-2): EPEVTQTPSHQVTQMGQEVILRCVPISNHLYFYWYRQILGQKVEFLVSFYNNEISEKSEIFDDQFSVERPDGSNFTLKIRSTKLEDSAMYFCASSGGRGYGYTFGSGTRLTVV.

This clone appeared once. The rearrangement links TRBV9 to TRBJ2-3, with D unresolved. Between the trimmed V and J ends, which lost 0 bases and 1 base, there was a span of 9 bases. CDR3 size: 15 residues. Germline V CDR1 and CDR2: SGDLS, YYNGEE. The CDR3 DNA is TGTGCCAGCAGCGTAGTTGGGGTCGGCACAGATACGCAGTATTTT. Encoded protein: CASSVVGVGTDTQYF.

The chain has TRBV10-3 and TRBJ2-1; a weak D match, TRBD1 (6 bases). Germline CDR1 and CDR2: ENHRY and SYGVKD. This CDR3 contains 14 residues. The germline V and J ends were trimmed by 6 bases and 10 bases, with 19 bases remaining between them. DNA of the CDR3: TGTGCCATCAGACCCGGGACAAGCATGATCGAGCAGTTCTTC. This translates into CAIRPGTSMIEQFF.

In this sample, this clone turned up once. The chain couples TRBV30 to TRBJ1-2; D unclear. The germline V gene encodes CDR1 GTSNPN and CDR2 SVGIG (reference sequence). The CDR3 sequence is 12 residues long. Trimming stripped 2 bases from V and 5 bases from J, with 9 bases between. The CDR3 sequence is CAWSRTTYGYTF. The CDR3 DNA reads as TGTGCCTGGAGTCGAACAACATATGGCTACACCTTC.